This entry lists 4 T cell receptor beta chains sequenced from one sample in a study of blood T cells in healthy people across ages. A second roughly 7 to 12 cycle PCR used barcoded and J-beta primers. Using its own MiXCR run on the 5' RACE reads, TCRdb lists one record per CDR3 protein. Among approximately 1.5 million distinct CDR3 sequences listed, roughly 30% were seen once. The specimen sequenced was blood. The receptors come from a woman in her twenties or thirties in good health.

This clonotype was recorded a few times. The CDR3 here is CASDWDRGYEQFF. CDR3 bases: TGTGCCAGCGATTGGGACCGGGGTTATGAGCAGTTCTTC. V and J are TRBV2 and TRBJ2-1, with D perhaps given as TRBD1 or TRBD2 (5 bases each). Germline lookup yields CDR1 SNHLY and CDR2 FYNNEI. This CDR3 is built from 13 residues. Between the trimmed V and J ends, which lost 8 bases and 8 bases, there was a span of 16 bases.

The chain uses TRBV20-1 and TRBJ2-1; no clear D gene. This CDR3 has 12 residues. CDR1 is DFQATT, CDR2 SNEGSKA, per germline (reference sequence). With 3 bases removed from V and 5 bases from J, the gap between germline ends came to 8 bases. CDR3 sequence reads: CSARANHNEQFF. In DNA, the CDR3 is TGCAGTGCTAGGGCAAACCACAATGAGCAGTTCTTC.

On this clonotype itself: A much larger clone is a single base away; this may be a read error. The chain uses TRBV6-2 or TRBV6-3 and TRBJ2-5; the D gene is possibly TRBD1 (6 bases). The CDR3 totals 13 residues. V lost 4 bases and J lost 1, with 7 bases in between. CDR1 and CDR2 from the germline V gene are MNHEY and SVGEGT. The CDR3 region has the DNA TGTGCCAGCAGTTGGACAGTCCAAGAGACCCAGTACTTC. This codes for CASSWTVQETQYF.

The rearrangement uses TRBV27 and TRBJ2-2; a weak D match, TRBD1 (6 bases). V lost 5 bases and J 4 bases, leaving 11 bases between the germline ends. Germline values: CDR1 MNHEY, CDR2 SMNVEV (reference sequence). CDR3 length: 14 amino acids. The DNA of the CDR3 is TGTGCCAGCAGTCGAAACAGGGTCACCGGGGAGCTGTTTTTT. It is translated as CASSRNRVTGELFF.